This T cell receptor beta chain was sequenced during a study of blood T cell repertoires in COVID-19. Authors' methods: Counts of nucleated cells, estimated from reference gene primer amplification, were obtained. TCRdb's copy holds only in-frame clones and misses some; the assay was immunoSEQ multiplex PCR. V and J calls and clone size come straight from that table; D and trimming were deduced from the DNA. The sample comprises approximately 200,000 clones, approximately 78% of which are singletons, and around 11% rests with the top ten. The TCR comes from a woman older than 75 with COVID-19, enrolled during active disease. Sequenced: peripheral blood.

CDR3 loop: CASSWGGQETQYF. In DNA, the CDR3 is TGTGCCAGCAGTTGGGGGGGCCAAGAGACCCAGTACTTC. The chain employs TRBV12-3 or TRBV12-4 and TRBJ2-5; 7 positions agree with TRBD2. CDR3 length equals 13 residues. J lost 1 base, V lost 4 bases, and 0 bases had no gene match.